The 28 T cell receptor beta chains given below trace back to one sample, sequenced in a study of cytomegalovirus exposure and HLA in healthy donors. The PCR was carried out with 60 Vbeta primers and 13 Jbeta primers. The data were produced by immunoSEQ multiplex PCR, yet TCRdb's version contains in-frame clones alone and is incomplete. Found here are about 79,000 clones; the top ten clones hold roughly 4.8%. The sample taken for sequencing was PBMCs. These receptors were collected from a man aged 25 to 45 in good health and CMV-seronegative.

The chain is built from TRBV18 and TRBJ1-2; 10 bases are shared with TRBD1. CDR1 is KGHSH, CDR2 LQKENI, per germline. Trimming took 3 bases from V and 2 from J; bases not matched to a gene: 12. The CDR3 covers 18 residues. This CDR3 reads CASSPLSFGQGGNYGYTF. Written as DNA, the CDR3 is TGTGCCAGCTCACCTCTCTCCTTCGGACAGGGGGGAAACTATGGCTACACCTTC.

J is TRBJ2-7 and V is TRBV10-3; 7 bases map to TRBD2. The CDR3 totals 13 residues. From germline, CDR1 is ENHRY and CDR2 SYGVKD. V gave up 6 bases and J gave up 2 bases; unmatched junction bases: 4. CDR3 coding DNA: TGTGCCATCAGCGACCGGGAGGCCTACGAGCAGTACTTC. Translation: CAISDREAYEQYF.

The chain joins TRBV19 to TRBJ2-7; D might be TRBD1 (6 bases). The ends were cut back, 5 bases at V and 0 bases at J, with 14 bases in the middle. Germline-derived CDR1 and CDR2 are LNHDA and SQIVND (reference sequence). The CDR3 has 15 amino acids. This chain's CDR3 is CASSPRQESSYEQYF. CDR3 in DNA: TGTGCCAGTAGTCCACGACAGGAGAGCTCCTACGAGCAGTACTTC.

The chain combines TRBV11-3 with TRBJ2-1; no reliable D call. The germline gives CDR1 SGHNT, CDR2 YENEEA. The length of the CDR3 is 15 residues. V was pared by 2 bases and J by 6 bases, with 14 bases between. CDR3 amino acids: CASSLRSAKPNEQFF. The CDR3 DNA reads TGTGCCAGCAGCTTACGGTCCGCAAAACCCAATGAGCAGTTCTTC.

The chain recombines TRBV25-1 with TRBJ1-6, with D perhaps TRBD1 (5 bases). The germline V gene has CDR1 MGHDK and CDR2 SYGVNS. The CDR3 runs 12 residues. V lost 5 bases, J lost 7 bases, and 6 bases lay in between. CDR3 nucleotide sequence: TGTGCCAGCAGTACAGGAAATTCACCCCTCCACTTT. Translated: CASSTGNSPLHF.

As regards this clone: At one end, the junction sequence differs from germline, possibly due to a read error. V gene TRBV7-7 combines with J gene TRBJ2-5; D is ambiguous. The CDR3 loop spans 14 amino acids. The germline gives CDR1 SSHAT, CDR2 FNYEAQ (reference sequence). CDR3 nucleotides: TGTGCTAGCAGCGCGACTGGATTCCAAGAGACCCAGTACTTC. Its protein is CASSATGFQETQYF.

The chain links TRBV9 to TRBJ1-5; D uncertain. The CDR3 extends over 15 amino acids. In germline, CDR1 is SGDLS, CDR2 YYNGEE. Trimming stripped 1 base from V and 2 bases from J, with 10 bases between. The chain's CDR3 is CASSVNWQGNQPQHF. The CDR3 DNA is TGTGCCAGCAGCGTAAATTGGCAGGGCAATCAGCCCCAGCATTTT.

V and J are TRBV10-1 and TRBJ1-5; no reliable D call. The V gene's germline CDR1 is WNHNN and CDR2 SYGVQD (reference sequence). Trimming stripped 8 bases from V and 2 bases from J, with 7 bases between. This CDR3 region has 12 residues. In nucleotides, the CDR3 is TGCGCCAGCGGCCTAGGCAATCAGCCCCAGCATTTT. Its protein product is CASGLGNQPQHF.

V is TRBV5-4 and J is TRBJ2-3; TRBD1 aligns across 8 bases. The CDR3 consists of 15 residues. Trimming at V came to 1 base and at J to 5 bases, leaving 6 bases not matched to a gene. The germline V gene has CDR1 SGHNT and CDR2 YYREEE (reference sequence). CDR3 amino acids: CASSLFLRGQDTQYF. The CDR3 DNA follows: TGTGCCAGCAGCTTGTTTCTCAGGGGGCAAGATACGCAGTATTTT.

V usage is TRBV6-5 and J usage is TRBJ2-3; 9 bases map to TRBD2. The CDR3 spans 14 residues. Germline V gives CDR1 MNHEY, CDR2 SVGAGI. Trimming took 5 bases from V and 4 from J; bases not matched to a gene: 4. CDR3 amino acids: CASSELAGPDTQYF. The CDR3, as DNA: TGTGCCAGCAGTGAACTAGCGGGCCCAGATACGCAGTATTTT.

The gene calls are TRBV2 and TRBJ2-7; the D gene is possibly TRBD1 (5 bases). Deletions cut 5 bases from V and 4 bases from J, with 12 bases between. CDR3 length equals 13 residues. Germline V lookup: CDR1 SNHLY, CDR2 FYNNEI. CDR3 sequence reads: CASSTTAQYEQYF. In DNA, the CDR3 is TGTGCCAGCAGTACGACAGCCCAATACGAGCAGTACTTC.

The rearrangement links TRBV2 to TRBJ2-5, with D possibly matching TRBD1 (6 bases). The CDR3 extends over 14 amino acids. Trimming cost V 7 bases and J 3 bases, with 15 bases left between them. Germline lookup yields CDR1 SNHLY and CDR2 FYNNEI. Written as DNA, the CDR3 is TGTGCCAGCACCCTCCAGGGGACGGAAGAGACCCAGTACTTC. It encodes CASTLQGTEETQYF.

The genes are TRBV11-2 and TRBJ1-1, with TRBD1 matching 10 bases. This CDR3 has 13 residues. From germline, CDR1 is SGHAT and CDR2 FQNNGV. CDR3 residues: CAEGTGARTEAFF. DNA of the CDR3: TGTGCAGAGGGGACAGGGGCGAGGACTGAAGCTTTCTTT.

The chain combines TRBV2 with TRBJ2-5; D may be TRBD2 (6 bases). V was cut by 5 bases and J by 3 bases, with 10 bases left in between. The CDR3 spans 13 residues. Per germline, CDR1 SNHLY and CDR2 FYNNEI. The CDR3 reads CASSPGVEETQYF. The CDR3 coding sequence is TGTGCCAGCAGTCCGGGAGTGGAAGAGACCCAGTACTTC.

The chain uses TRBV6-4 and TRBJ2-7; unclear D gene. Trimming left V 5 bases short and J 7 bases short, with 9 bases between. The CDR3 consists of 11 residues. The germline V gene encodes CDR1 MRHNA and CDR2 SNTAGT. CDR3 bases: TGTGCCAGCAGTCCTCTCTTAGAGCAGTACTTC. It specifies CASSPLLEQYF.

The chain has TRBV7-9 and TRBJ1-5; 10 bases fit TRBD1. Trimming removed 4 bases from V and 5 bases from J; junction bases left unmatched: 2. CDR1 is SEHNR, CDR2 FQNEAQ, per germline (reference sequence). The CDR3 totals 14 residues. The CDR3 here is CASSSGQGDQPQHF. The CDR3 bases are TGTGCCAGCAGCTCCGGACAGGGGGATCAGCCCCAGCATTTT.

V usage is TRBV6-1 and J usage is TRBJ2-5; D is unclear. CDR3 length: 14 amino acids. Trimming shortened V by 3 bases and J by 7 bases, and 15 bases separated the two germline ends. CDR1 MNHNS and CDR2 SASEGT come from the germline V gene. The CDR3 DNA follows: TGTGCCAGCAGTGAGGCCATCCGAAGAGGGACCCAGTACTTC. Translating gives CASSEAIRRGTQYF.

V usage is TRBV5-4 and J usage is TRBJ1-2, with 10 bases matching TRBD1. The germline V gene encodes CDR1 SGHNT and CDR2 YYREEE (reference sequence). With V trimmed by 3 bases and J by 2 bases, 4 bases remained unmatched. The CDR3 covers 15 residues. CDR3: CASSWGQGRNYGYTF. The CDR3 DNA reads TGTGCCAGCAGCTGGGGACAGGGGAGGAACTATGGCTACACCTTC.

The rearrangement joins TRBV7-2 to TRBJ2-3, with D tentatively TRBD2 (6 bases). Germline values: CDR1 SGHTA, CDR2 FQGNSA. The CDR3 totals 14 residues. Trimming took 5 bases from V and 0 from J, leaving 9 bases between them. In DNA, the CDR3 is TGTGCCAGCAGCCGGACTATTAGCACAGATACGCAGTATTTT. This gives the protein CASSRTISTDTQYF. The full variable domain, in which reference TRBV7-2 and TRBJ2-3 provide the parts outside the CDR3, is GAGVSQSPSNKVTEKGKDVELRCDPISGHTALYWYRQSLGQGLEFLIYFQGNSAPDKSGLPSDRFSAERTGGSVSTLTIQRTQQEDSAVYLCASSRTISTDTQYFGPGTRLTVL.

This chain joins TRBV7-3 and TRBJ2-2, with 12 bases matching TRBD1. Germline-derived CDR1 and CDR2 are SGHTA and FQGTGA. V trimming: 7 bases; J trimming: 2 bases; junction bases outside the gene matches: 23. The CDR3 extends over 22 amino acids. In DNA form, the CDR3 reads TGTGCCAGCACCTCCGGACCCCCCGTTGGGTGGGACAGGGGGCAAAACACCGGGGAGCTGTTTTTT. Its translation is CASTSGPPVGWDRGQNTGELFF. The variable domain in full, completed from reference TRBV7-3 and TRBJ2-2, reads GAGVSQTPSNKVTEKGKYVELRCDPISGHTALYWYRQSLGQGPEFLIYFQGTGAADDSGLPNDRFFAVRPEGSVSTLKIQRTERGDSAVYLCASTSGPPVGWDRGQNTGELFFGEGSRLTVL.

This chain joins TRBV11-1 and TRBJ1-2, with D possibly matching TRBD1 (5 bases). CDR3 length equals 15 residues. Per the germline V gene, CDR1 is SGHAT and CDR2 is FQDESV (reference sequence). V dropped 8 bases and J dropped 4 bases, with 20 bases sitting between them. The CDR3 DNA is TGTGCCAGCCTTAAAAGTGTGGGGCGCACCTATGGCTACACCTTC. Amino acid sequence: CASLKSVGRTYGYTF. The full variable domain, rest sourced from reference TRBV11-1 and TRBJ1-2, is EAEVAQSPRYKITEKSQAVAFWCDPISGHATLYWYRQILGQGPELLVQFQDESVVDDSQLPKDRFSAERLKGVDSTLKIQPAELGDSAMYLCASLKSVGRTYGYTFGSGTRLTVV.

V and J are TRBV21-1 and TRBJ1-6. TRBV21-1 is designated a pseudogene. This CDR3 contains 15 residues. CDR3 residues: CASSPTRGAYSPLHF. In DNA, the CDR3 is TGTGCCAGCAGCCCTACCCGGGGGGCCTATTCACCCCTCCACTTT.

The chain employs TRBV19 and TRBJ1-1; 8 nucleotides match TRBD1. Germline V gives CDR1 LNHDA, CDR2 SQIVND (reference sequence). After removal of 4 bases from V and 3 bases from J, the junction contained 7 bases not matched to a gene. CDR3 length equals 15 residues. DNA of the CDR3: TGTGCCAGTAGTACCCGGGACAGGATGGACACTGAAGCTTTCTTT. Encoded protein: CASSTRDRMDTEAFF.

The chain uses TRBV30 and TRBJ2-3, with TRBD2 identical over 7 bases. Germline lookup yields CDR1 GTSNPN and CDR2 SVGIG (reference sequence). The ends lost 2 bases at V and 4 bases at J; junction bases unmatched: 3. The CDR3 covers 13 residues. The CDR3 DNA is TGTGCCTGGAGTCTCGGACTAGCAGATACGCAGTATTTT. Translated: CAWSLGLADTQYF.

The chain combines TRBV6-1 with TRBJ1-2; tentative D call: TRBD1 (6 bases). The CDR3 has 13 residues. Germline-derived CDR1 and CDR2 are MNHNS and SASEGT. The germline V and J ends were trimmed by 5 bases and 2 bases, with 9 bases remaining between them. The CDR3 DNA reads as TGTGCCAGCAGTTCACAGGGAAACTATGGCTACACCTTC. This gives the protein CASSSQGNYGYTF.

This chain connects TRBV29-1 to TRBJ2-1; 9 bases map to TRBD1. The trim removed 8 bases at V and 5 bases at J, leaving 10 bases unmatched. CDR1 is SQVTM, CDR2 ANQGSEA, per germline. This CDR3 has 14 amino acids. The CDR3 DNA follows: TGCAGCTTAACAGGGGGCAAGTTAAACAATGAGCAGTTCTTC. It translates to CSLTGGKLNNEQFF.

The V gene is TRBV7-9, the J gene TRBJ2-3, with D possibly TRBD1 on 5 matching bases. The V gene lost 5 bases and the J gene lost 3 bases, with 12 bases spanning the gap. There are 14 residues in the CDR3. Germline values: CDR1 SEHNR, CDR2 FQNEAQ (reference sequence). The CDR3 here is CASSQVYRTDTQYF. The CDR3 DNA follows: TGTGCCAGCAGCCAAGTTTACAGGACAGATACGCAGTATTTT.

The J gene is TRBJ2-2, the V gene TRBV30, with a tentative D call TRBD2 (5 bases). From germline, CDR1 is GTSNPN and CDR2 SVGIG (reference sequence). The CDR3 extends over 15 amino acids. The V end lost 0 bases, the J end lost 2 bases, and 10 bases lay between the germline ends. In DNA form, the CDR3 reads TGTGCCTGGAGTGTACAAAGGACTAACACCGGGGAGCTGTTTTTT. Translated, it gives CAWSVQRTNTGELFF.